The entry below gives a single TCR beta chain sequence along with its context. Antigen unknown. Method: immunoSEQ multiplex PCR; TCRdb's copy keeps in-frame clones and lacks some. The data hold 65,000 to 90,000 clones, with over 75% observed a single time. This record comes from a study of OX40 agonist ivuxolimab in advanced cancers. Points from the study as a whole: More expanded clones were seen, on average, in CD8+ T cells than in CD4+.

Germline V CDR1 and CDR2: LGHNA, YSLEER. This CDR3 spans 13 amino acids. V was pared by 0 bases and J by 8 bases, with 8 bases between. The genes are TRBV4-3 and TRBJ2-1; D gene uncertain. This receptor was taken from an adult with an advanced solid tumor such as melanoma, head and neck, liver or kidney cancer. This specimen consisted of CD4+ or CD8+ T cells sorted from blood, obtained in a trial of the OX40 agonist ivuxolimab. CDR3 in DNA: TGCGCCAGCAGCCAAGAATTAGTAGATGAGCAGTTCTTC. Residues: CASSQELVDEQFF.